What follows are 6 T cell receptor beta chains derived from one specimen sequenced in a study of T-cell reconstitution after alpha-beta-depleted transplantation in children (dated by TCRdb to 2015 to 2016). The protocol used for the library was PCR. TCRdb names Illumina HiSeq 2500 as the instrument used. TCR libraries were prepared with molecular barcoding, using unique molecular identifiers to normalize TCRbeta repertoire quantification. The public sequencing data were trimmed at Q25 with fastp and processed into clonotypes with MiXCR by TCRdb, which kept only in-frame beta chains. Each record represents a unique CDR3 protein, reported with the most common genes and DNA among its rows. The sample table contains 400,000 to 550,000 distinct CDR3 sequences; only one count was recorded for roughly 10% of them. The top ten clones comprise just over 2% of the sample. Interpreted using the paper, the treatment or condition label stands for: allogeneic hematopoietic cell transplantation with graft depleted of TCRalphabeta T cells and CD19 B cells.

Sequencing used PBMCs, obtained before TCRalphabeta/CD19-depleted stem cell transplant. The receptors were sampled from a child under 10 years old with inherited bone marrow failure, due to receive a stem cell transplant.

Worth noting for this clonotype: This sequence may be a read error, since a much larger clone differs from it by one base. The chain has TRBV27 and TRBJ2-1, with D hard to call. The CDR3 has 13 residues. CDR1 is MNHEY, CDR2 SMNVEV, per germline (reference sequence). The CDR3 region is CASSFVMTNVQFF. CDR3 nucleotide sequence: TGTGCCAGCAGTTTCGTGATGACGAATGTGCAGTTCTTC.

This chain connects TRBV6-5 to TRBJ2-7; D is ambiguous. There are 16 residues in the CDR3. V lost 2 bases, J lost 3 bases, and 17 bases lay in between. In germline, CDR1 is MNHEY, CDR2 SVGAGI. The CDR3 sequence is CASSYGAPEANYEQYF. DNA of the CDR3: TGTGCCAGCAGTTACGGTGCCCCAGAAGCCAACTACGAGCAGTACTTC.

The rearrangement links TRBV12-3 or TRBV12-4 to TRBJ2-7; no reliable D call. V gave up 5 bases and J gave up 6 bases, with 14 bases separating them. This CDR3 spans 13 amino acids. CDR3 region: CASSALGLIEQYF. For the CDR3, the DNA is TGTGCCAGCAGTGCCCTCGGGCTAATCGAGCAGTACTTC.

This clonotype has at least ten counts. The chain links TRBV18 to TRBJ2-2; no clear D. Germline-derived CDR1 and CDR2 are KGHSH and LQKENI. The V and J ends lost 3 bases and 2 bases respectively, with 7 bases between them. CDR3 size: 14 residues. CDR3: CASSPNGNTGELFF. The CDR3 DNA reads as TGTGCCAGCTCACCCAACGGAAACACCGGGGAGCTGTTTTTT.

This clonotype came up many times. This sequence joins TRBV27 and TRBJ2-3; weak D call: TRBD1 (6 bases). Trimming removed 2 bases from V and 3 bases from J, with 9 bases in between. Germline V CDR1 and CDR2: MNHEY, SMNVEV (reference sequence). CDR3 length: 14 amino acids. DNA of the CDR3: TGTGCCAGCAGTTTAATAGGGGGAACAGATACGCAGTATTTT. The encoded protein is CASSLIGGTDTQYF.

The chain couples TRBV11-2 to TRBJ2-1, with D tentatively TRBD2 (6 bases). V was cut by 5 bases and J by 4 bases, with 15 bases left in between. The CDR3 runs to 15 residues. Germline V gives CDR1 SGHAT, CDR2 FQNNGV. The CDR3 nucleotides read TGTGCCAGCAGCCCTAGGCCGGGGGTGTACAATGAGCAGTTCTTC. The encoded protein is CASSPRPGVYNEQFF.